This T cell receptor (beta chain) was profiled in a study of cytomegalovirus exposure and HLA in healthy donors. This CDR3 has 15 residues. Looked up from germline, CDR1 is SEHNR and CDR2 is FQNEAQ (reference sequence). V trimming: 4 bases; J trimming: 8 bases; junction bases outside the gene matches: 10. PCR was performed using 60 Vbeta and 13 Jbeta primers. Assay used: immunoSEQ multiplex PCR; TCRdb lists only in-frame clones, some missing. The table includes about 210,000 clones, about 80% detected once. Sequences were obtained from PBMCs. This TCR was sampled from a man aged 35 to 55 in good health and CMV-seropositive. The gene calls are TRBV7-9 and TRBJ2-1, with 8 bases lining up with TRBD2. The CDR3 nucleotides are TGTGCCAGCAGCTCTACCCGGGGGGGAGGCCATGAGCAGTTCTTC. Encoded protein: CASSSTRGGGHEQFF.